This T cell receptor beta chain was sequenced in a study of T cells in women clearing cervical HPV infection. In the study overall: Cases were women with histologically confirmed HPV16-related CIN3 or worse, including a couple of invasive cancers. Case blood was drawn when the lesion was first found; control blood after infection became undetectable. Case blood was drawn a median about 23 weeks after lesion detection. The study's findings and limits: CIN3+ cases had significantly higher TCR richness than controls; evenness did not differ.

As to this clone: The target antigen is unknown. The observed sequence ends 3 residues before the CDR3 terminus, with the missing tail filled in from the germline J gene.

V dropped 5 bases and J dropped 8; count of bases not matched to a gene: 8. Germline lookup yields CDR1 MDHEN and CDR2 SYDVKM. This CDR3 is 14 amino acids long. Generated by immunoSEQ multiplex PCR, the TCRdb table keeps only in-frame clones and is missing some. This listing includes under 45,000 clones. This chain links TRBV28 with TRBJ2-2, with TRBD1 matching 7 bases. The receptor comes from a woman between 18 and 70 years old with a cervical HPV16 infection that either progressed to CIN3+ or cleared (not recorded which). Sequencing was done on a sample of blood buffy coat. CDR3 bases read: TGTGCCAGCAGTGTGACAGGGTCATCGGGGGAG. Its translation is CASSVTGSSGE. In full, the CDR3 is CASSVTGSSGELFF.